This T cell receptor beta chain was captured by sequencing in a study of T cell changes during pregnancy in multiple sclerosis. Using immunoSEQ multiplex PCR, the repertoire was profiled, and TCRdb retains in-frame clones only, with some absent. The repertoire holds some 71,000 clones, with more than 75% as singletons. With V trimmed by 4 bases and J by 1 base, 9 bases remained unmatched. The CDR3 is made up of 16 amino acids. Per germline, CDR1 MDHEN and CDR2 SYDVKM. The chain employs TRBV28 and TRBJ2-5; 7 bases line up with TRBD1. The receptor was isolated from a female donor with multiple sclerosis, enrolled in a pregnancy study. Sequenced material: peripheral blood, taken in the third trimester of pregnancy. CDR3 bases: TGTGCCAGCAGTTCCGCCATCGACAGGGTCCAAGAGACCCAGTACTTC. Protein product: CASSSAIDRVQETQYF. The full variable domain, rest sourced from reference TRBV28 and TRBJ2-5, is DVKVTQSSRYLVKRTGEKVFLECVQDMDHENMFWYRQDPGLGLRLIYFSYDVKMKEKGDIPEGYSVSREKKERFSLILESASTNQTSMYLCASSSAIDRVQETQYFGPGTRLLVL.